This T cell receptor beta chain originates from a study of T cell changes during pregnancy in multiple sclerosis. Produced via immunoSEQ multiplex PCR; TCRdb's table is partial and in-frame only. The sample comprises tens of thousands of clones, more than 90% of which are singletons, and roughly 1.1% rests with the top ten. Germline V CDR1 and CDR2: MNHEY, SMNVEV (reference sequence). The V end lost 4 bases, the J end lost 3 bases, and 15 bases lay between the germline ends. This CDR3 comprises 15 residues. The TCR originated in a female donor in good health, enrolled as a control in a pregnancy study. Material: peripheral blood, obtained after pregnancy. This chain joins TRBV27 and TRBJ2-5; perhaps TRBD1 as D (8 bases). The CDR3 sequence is CASSSRQGREETQYF. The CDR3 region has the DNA TGTGCCAGCAGTTCAAGACAGGGGAGGGAAGAGACCCAGTACTTC.